Below, 8 T cell receptor beta chains from the same sample are listed, as sequenced in a study of blood T cell repertoires in COVID-19. Sequenced by immunoSEQ multiplex PCR; TCRdb stores in-frame clones only, minus some. The table lists over 150,000 clones, around 82% of them singletons. Material for sequencing was peripheral blood. These receptors all come from an elderly man with COVID-19, enrolled during active disease.

The V gene is TRBV2, the J gene TRBJ1-2, with D perhaps matching TRBD1 (6 bases). V shed 3 bases and J shed 0 bases, with 11 bases lying between them. There are 15 residues in the CDR3. Germline V CDR1 and CDR2: SNHLY, FYNNEI. The CDR3 nucleotides are TGTGCCAGCAGTGAGGGAGGGGGAGCTAACTATGGCTACACCTTC. Its translation is CASSEGGGANYGYTF.

This chain joins TRBV6-1 and TRBJ1-5; D gene uncertain. The V end was cut by 2 bases, the J end by 2 bases, with 16 bases between. CDR1 and CDR2 from the germline V gene are MNHNS and SASEGT. The CDR3 covers 17 residues. This chain's CDR3 is CASSELIRGKGNQPQHF. The CDR3 nucleotides read TGTGCCAGCAGTGAATTAATTAGAGGGAAAGGCAATCAGCCCCAGCATTTT.

This chain links TRBV7-9 with TRBJ1-2; the D gene is possibly TRBD1 (5 bases). Per germline, CDR1 SEHNR and CDR2 FQNEAQ (reference sequence). This CDR3 has 15 amino acids. The ends were cut back, 5 bases at V and 5 bases at J, with 18 bases in the middle. In DNA form, the CDR3 reads TGTGCCAGCAGCCTCGCGGGGGGGGAAGGATATGGCTACACCTTC. Protein sequence: CASSLAGGEGYGYTF.

The chain uses TRBV9 and TRBJ1-6; 8 bases fit TRBD1. This CDR3 is 15 amino acids long. CDR1 and CDR2 from the germline V gene are SGDLS and YYNGEE. V was clipped by 4 bases and J by 9 bases; unmatched bases: 9. DNA for the CDR3: TGTGCCAGCAGCCCGCGAGACAGGGGTATTTCACCCCTCCACTTT. This codes for CASSPRDRGISPLHF.

The J gene is TRBJ1-1, the V gene TRBV4-2; 9 bases match TRBD1. The V segment lost 3 bases and the J segment 12 bases; nucleotides outside the gene matches: 8. This CDR3 is 13 amino acids long. Germline V gene lookup returns CDR1 LGHNA and CDR2 YNFKEQ. The CDR3 coding sequence is TGTGCCAGCAGCCAGGGACAGGGCGATATGACTTTCTTT. Translation gives CASSQGQGDMTFF.

This chain joins TRBV19 and TRBJ1-5; D gene unclear. Trimming removed 3 bases at V and 0 bases at J, with 12 bases between. This CDR3 has 16 amino acids. Germline loops: CDR1 LNHDA, CDR2 SQIVND (reference sequence). The CDR3 DNA sequence: TGTGCCAGTAGTATCCGGGTCACCTATAGCAATCAGCCCCAGCATTTT. It translates to CASSIRVTYSNQPQHF.

The V and J genes are TRBV9 and TRBJ1-2; D is unclear. V gave up 0 bases and J gave up 0 bases, with 9 bases separating them. Germline V lookup: CDR1 SGDLS, CDR2 YYNGEE. The CDR3 contains 15 residues. The CDR3, as DNA: TGTGCCAGCAGCGTAGGCTCTTCAGCTAACTATGGCTACACCTTC. Protein sequence: CASSVGSSANYGYTF.

This chain uses TRBV2 with TRBJ1-5; D is unresolved. The CDR3 consists of 17 residues. Germline V gene sequence: CDR1 SNHLY, CDR2 FYNNEI. Trimming cost V 0 bases and J 1 base, with 13 bases left between them. In DNA, the CDR3 is TGTGCCAGCAGTGAAGCTAGACGGGAATCGAGCAATCAGCCCCAGCATTTT. It encodes CASSEARRESSNQPQHF.